This TCR beta chain was identified in a study of T cells in localized non-small cell lung cancer. Study-wide results and limits: The appearance of a median roughly 53 of the top 100 tumor clones was seen in adjacent lung.

As for this clone: The target antigen is unknown.

Using immunoSEQ multiplex PCR, the repertoire was profiled, and TCRdb retains in-frame clones only, with some absent. The data contain tens of thousands of clones, approximately 90% of them singletons. The sample in question was PBMCs, obtained before any cancer treatment. This TCR derives from a man between 40 and 69 years old with stage II lung adenocarcinoma.

The chain's CDR3 is CASSVVGSYNEQFF. As DNA, the CDR3 is TGTGCCAGCAGTGTAGTGGGCTCCTACAATGAGCAGTTCTTC. The rearrangement uses TRBV6-6 and TRBJ2-1; D is ambiguous. V lost 5 bases and J 0 bases, leaving 8 bases between the germline ends. This CDR3 is built from 14 residues. Germline CDR1 MNHNY, CDR2 SVGAGI (reference sequence).